The 6 T cell receptor beta chains presented below share a single source sample, sequenced in a study of T cell responses to AZD1222 COVID-19 vaccine (dated by TCRdb to the early 2020s). Library generation was performed with the immunoSEQ multiplex PCR assay. Not all clones reach the TCRdb copy of this immuneACCESS table, which keeps in-frame sequences only. Checked studies attribute under half of the gap to unresolved V genes and leave the rest unexplained. In this sample the table shows more than 85,000 clones, roughly 84% of which occur a single time. Clones ranked in the top ten supply approximately 15% of the sample. The time point label for this specimen denotes: baseline before first vaccination. The material sequenced was peripheral blood, taken on day 0 of AZD1222 vaccination. The receptors originated from an adult in good health.

The rearrangement links TRBV9 to TRBJ1-2; 7 bases agree with TRBD1. V shed 3 bases, J shed 2 bases, and the junction held 7 bases outside the gene matches. Germline-derived CDR1 and CDR2 are SGDLS and YYNGEE. The CDR3 has 15 amino acids. The CDR3 sequence is CASSGQGRKNYGYTF. In nucleotides, the CDR3 is TGTGCCAGCAGCGGACAGGGTAGGAAGAACTATGGCTACACCTTC.

The V call is TRBV25-1, the J call TRBJ1-2; TRBD1 agrees at 7 bases. This CDR3 contains 14 residues. V gave up 2 bases and J gave up 4 bases; unmatched junction bases: 4. Germline V gene data show CDR1 as MGHDK and CDR2 as SYGVNS. The CDR3 loop is CASSERGRLYGYTF. In DNA, the CDR3 is TGTGCCAGCAGTGAAAGGGGGCGGCTCTATGGCTACACCTTC.

The chain combines TRBV9 with TRBJ1-2, with D uncertain. The germline V gene has CDR1 SGDLS and CDR2 YYNGEE. The CDR3 loop spans 15 amino acids. V shed 2 bases and J shed 4 bases, with 15 bases lying between them. CDR3: CASSVDPSGSYGYTF. The CDR3 nucleotides are TGTGCCAGCAGCGTTGACCCGAGTGGCAGCTATGGCTACACCTTC.

This chain connects TRBV12-3 or TRBV12-4 to TRBJ1-1; a possible D gene is TRBD1 (5 bases). The V gene lost 5 bases and the J gene lost 4 bases, with 11 bases spanning the gap. There are 13 residues in the CDR3. CDR3 bases: TGTGCCAGCAGTGTATCCAGGGTCACTGAAGCTTTCTTT. This gives the protein CASSVSRVTEAFF.

This chain uses TRBV6-5 with TRBJ1-1; 7 positions agree with TRBD1. With 7 bases clipped from V and 3 bases from J, the junction kept 5 bases outside the gene matches. The germline V gene encodes CDR1 MNHEY and CDR2 SVGAGI. This CDR3 contains 13 residues. In DNA form, the CDR3 reads TGTGCCAGCAACAGGGGAGGGTACACTGAAGCTTTCTTT. Its translation: CASNRGGYTEAFF.

The chain links TRBV11-3 to TRBJ2-7, with 11 bases identical to TRBD2. CDR1 SGHNT and CDR2 YENEEA come from the germline V gene. This CDR3 is 16 amino acids long. The J segment lost 6 bases and the V segment lost 1 base, leaving 8 bases of the junction unmatched. CDR3 nucleotide sequence: TGTGCCAGCAGCTTAGGTATAGCGGGAGGGCCTGCCGAGCAGTACTTC. This translates into CASSLGIAGGPAEQYF.